Listed here are 8 T cell receptor beta chains from one sample, sequenced in a study of T cells in Graves' hyperthyroidism and ophthalmopathy. Template material for amplifying TCR beta CDR3 regions consisted of RNA transcripts. RT-PCR in the first round (using the HTBI primer set) targeted the TCR CDR3. Via MiXCR, TCRdb re-called the multiplex PCR reads, giving one row per CDR3 protein. Among some 760,000 distinct CDR3 sequences listed, about 14% were seen once. The sequenced material came from blood. The receptors shown here come from a woman in her late teens or twenties with Graves' hyperthyroidism.

The sample holds many counts of this clonotype. This chain connects TRBV11-3 to TRBJ2-7, with unresolved D. The CDR3 sequence is 14 residues long. Germline lookup yields CDR1 SGHNT and CDR2 YENEEA. The V and J ends lost 0 bases and 3 bases respectively, with 9 bases between them. CDR3 sequence: CASSLDPRHYEQYF. CDR3 sequence (DNA): TGTGCCAGCAGCTTAGATCCACGGCACTACGAGCAGTACTTC.

This chain joins TRBV5-6 and TRBJ2-1, with D maybe TRBD1 (5 bases). The CDR3 length is 16 residues. V was clipped by 0 bases and J by 4 bases, with 14 bases between them. Per germline, CDR1 SGHDT and CDR2 YYEEEE. The CDR3 DNA reads as TGTGCCAGCAGCTTGGATACGGCAGGGATATACAATGAGCAGTTCTTC. It yields the protein CASSLDTAGIYNEQFF. Based on the CDR3 plus reference TRBV5-6 and TRBJ2-1, the full variable domain is DAGVTQSPTHLIKTRGQQVTLRCSPKSGHDTVSWYQQALGQGPQFIFQYYEEEERQRGNFPDRFSGHQFPNYSSELNVNALLLGDSALYLCASSLDTAGIYNEQFFGPGTRLTVL.

Concerning this clonotype: This may be a read error, as it is one base from a much larger clone. The V and J genes are TRBV6-1 and TRBJ1-2, with 10 bases fitting TRBD1. The CDR3 has 14 residues. Germline CDR1 and CDR2: MNHNS and SASEGT. Losses at the gene ends were 6 bases for V and 9 bases for J; bases not matched to a gene: 10. The CDR3 loop is CASRFPGTGDRYTF. CDR3 in DNA: TGTGCCAGCAGATTTCCCGGGACAGGGGATCGCTACACCTTC.

There are many counts of this clonotype. V gene TRBV20-1 combines with J gene TRBJ2-5; TRBD2 aligns across 8 bases. The CDR3 has 13 residues. CDR1 and CDR2 from the germline V gene are DFQATT and SNEGSKA (reference sequence). Trimming at V came to 5 bases and at J to 1 base, leaving 3 bases not matched to a gene. DNA of the CDR3: TGCAGTGCTGTAGCGGGATTCCAAGAGACCCAGTACTTC. Protein sequence: CSAVAGFQETQYF.

This clonotype showed up many times. The chain employs TRBV11-3 and TRBJ2-1; 9 nucleotides align to TRBD2. Germline assignment: CDR1 SGHNT and CDR2 YENEEA. This CDR3 comprises 17 residues. V was clipped by 5 bases and J by 8 bases; unmatched bases: 16. The CDR3 is CASSPPSPGLAPHEQFF. The CDR3 DNA follows: TGTGCCAGCAGCCCTCCATCACCCGGACTAGCGCCCCATGAGCAGTTCTTC.

The V call is TRBV2, the J call TRBJ1-2, with unresolved D. Germline assignment: CDR1 SNHLY and CDR2 FYNNEI. The CDR3 covers 13 residues. V was cut by 3 bases and J by 14 bases, with 19 bases left in between. The CDR3 region is CASSDTGNESPTF. CDR3 bases: TGTGCCAGCAGTGATACCGGAAACGAAAGTCCGACCTTC.

Only a few counts were recorded for this clonotype. J is TRBJ2-5 and V is TRBV10-3, with 15 bases fitting TRBD2. Germline trimming cut 4 bases from V and 5 bases from J; bases unmatched to any gene: 11. The length of the CDR3 is 18 residues. Germline V lookup: CDR1 ENHRY, CDR2 SYGVKD. CDR3 protein: CAISGPGTSGRQEETQYF. CDR3 DNA sequence: TGTGCCATCAGTGGACCCGGGACTAGCGGGAGGCAGGAGGAGACCCAGTACTTC.

This chain uses TRBV27 with TRBJ2-7, with 7 bases identical to TRBD2. Germline V gene data show CDR1 as MNHEY and CDR2 as SMNVEV (reference sequence). The V segment lost 2 bases and the J segment 3 bases; nucleotides outside the gene matches: 7. The length of the CDR3 is 15 residues. For the CDR3, the DNA is TGTGCCAGCAGTTTACGACTAGCCCAGATCTACGAGCAGTACTTC. This sequence encodes CASSLRLAQIYEQYF.